This is a list of T cell receptor beta chains from one sample in a study of shared clonotypes between healthy human individuals. Profiling relied on immunoSEQ multiplex PCR, and the TCRdb table lists in-frame clones only, not all of them. This table has about 1.1 million clones, about 72% appearing once. Material for sequencing was memory CD4+ T cells from PBMCs. The receptors stem from a young man in good health. Some clones in this sample may be carry-over from other donors' samples. Each CDR3 is given with its conserved first and last residue. Each record gives: V gene, clone size, D gene, J gene, CDR3 protein, CDR3 DNA. D genes are given only for firm matches. Clone size appears in some rows only: once, few, many, or a class for an expanded clone.

>TRBV9|.|.|TRBJ1-3
CASSVRGDVSGNTIYF
TGTGCCAGCAGCGTTCGGGGGGACGTCTCAGGAAACACCATATATTTT
>TRBV28|once|.|TRBJ1-2
CASSPPTARHYGYTF
TGTGCCAGCAGTCCCCCTACCGCCAGACACTATGGCTACACCTTC
>TRBV19|.|TRBD2|TRBJ2-7
CASSRSIGGEQYF
TGTGCCAGTAGTCGCTCGATCGGGGGGGAGCAGTACTTC
>TRBV28|few|.|TRBJ1-5
CASSLYGGAEQPQHF
TGTGCCAGCAGTTTATACGGGGGGGCGGAACAGCCCCAGCATTTT
>TRBV7-9|.|.|TRBJ1-3
CASARTGGAGNTIYF
TGTGCCAGCGCCCGAACCGGTGGGGCTGGAAACACCATATATTTT
>TRBV7-9|.|TRBD1|TRBJ2-7
CASGGQSYYEQYF
TGTGCCAGCGGGGGACAGTCATACTACGAGCAGTACTTC
>TRBV21-1|.|.|TRBJ1-5
CASSKGRGFPCQPQHF
TGTGCCAGCAGCAAAGGTCGAGGGTTCCCATGTCAGCCCCAGCATTTT
>TRBV20-1|.|TRBD1|TRBJ2-7
CSAPGQGEQYF
TGCAGTGCTCCTGGACAGGGCGAGCAGTACTTC
>TRBV4-2|.|.|TRBJ2-3
CASSQVGTNTAPDTQYF
TGTGCCAGCAGCCAAGTAGGAACTAACACAGCGCCAGATACGCAGTATTTT
>TRBV19|few|.|TRBJ2-7
CASSIRGLSYEQYF
TGTGCCAGTAGTATTAGGGGCCTCTCCTACGAGCAGTACTTC
>TRBV9|.|.|TRBJ2-2
CASSVFALGLERTGELFF
TGTGCCAGCAGCGTATTTGCTCTGGGGCTTGAACGGACCGGGGAGCTGTTTTTT
>TRBV2|.|.|TRBJ1-4
CASSDTDNEKLFF
TGTGCCAGCAGTGATACAGACAATGAAAAACTGTTTTTT
>TRBV18|.|.|TRBJ1-4
CASSPLPITNEKLFF
TGTGCCAGCTCACCATTACCGATAACTAATGAAAAACTGTTTTTT
>TRBV5-4|.|TRBD1|TRBJ1-1
CASSWDRGSTEAFF
TGTGCCAGCAGCTGGGACAGGGGAAGCACTGAAGCTTTCTTT
>TRBV18|.|.|TRBJ1-2
CASSPSQAPNYGYTF
TGTGCCAGCTCACCATCCCAGGCCCCTAACTATGGCTACACCTTC
>TRBV5-1|.|.|TRBJ1-2
CASSLVGPEGVHTF
TGCGCCAGCAGCTTGGTTGGCCCTGAGGGTGTGCACACCTTC
>TRBV28|.|.|TRBJ1-2
CATSGAFGYTF
TGTGCCACCTCAGGGGCTTTTGGCTACACCTTC
>TRBV27|.|.|TRBJ2-7
CASTNRDNGRQYF
TGTGCCAGCACTAACCGGGACAACGGACGGCAGTACTTC
>TRBV11-2|.|TRBD1|TRBJ2-5
CASSLDGTGGLETQYF
TGTGCCAGCAGCTTAGACGGGACAGGGGGTTTAGAGACCCAGTACTTC